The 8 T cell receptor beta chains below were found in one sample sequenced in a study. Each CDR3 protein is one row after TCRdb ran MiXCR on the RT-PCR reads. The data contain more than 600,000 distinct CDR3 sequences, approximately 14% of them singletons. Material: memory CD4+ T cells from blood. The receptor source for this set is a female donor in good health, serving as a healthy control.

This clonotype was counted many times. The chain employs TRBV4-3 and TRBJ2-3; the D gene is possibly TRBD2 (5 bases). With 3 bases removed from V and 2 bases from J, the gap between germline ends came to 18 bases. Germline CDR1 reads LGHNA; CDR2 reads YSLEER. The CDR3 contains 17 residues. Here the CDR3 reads CASSQPKGSGSTDTQYF. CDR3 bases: TGCGCCAGCAGCCAGCCAAAAGGGAGTGGGTCCACAGATACGCAGTATTTT.

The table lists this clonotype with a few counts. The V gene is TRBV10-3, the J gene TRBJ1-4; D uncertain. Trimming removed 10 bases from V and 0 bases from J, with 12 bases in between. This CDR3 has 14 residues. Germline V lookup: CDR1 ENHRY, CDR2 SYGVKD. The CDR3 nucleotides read TGTGCCACCCCGTTCCTACCAACTAATGAAAAACTGTTTTTT. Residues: CATPFLPTNEKLFF.

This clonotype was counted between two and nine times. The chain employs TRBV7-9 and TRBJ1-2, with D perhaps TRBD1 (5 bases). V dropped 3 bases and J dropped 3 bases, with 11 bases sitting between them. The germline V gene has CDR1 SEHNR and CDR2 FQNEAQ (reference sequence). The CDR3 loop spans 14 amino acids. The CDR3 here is CASSFEGSDYGYTF. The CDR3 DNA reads TGTGCCAGCAGCTTTGAGGGGAGTGACTATGGCTACACCTTC.

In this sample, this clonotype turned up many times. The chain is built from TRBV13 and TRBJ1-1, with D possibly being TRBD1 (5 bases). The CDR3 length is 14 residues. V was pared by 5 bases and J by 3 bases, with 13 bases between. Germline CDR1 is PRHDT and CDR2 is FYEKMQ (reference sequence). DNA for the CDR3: TGTGCCAGCAGCCCCTGGGACCTAGACACTGAAGCTTTCTTT. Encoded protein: CASSPWDLDTEAFF. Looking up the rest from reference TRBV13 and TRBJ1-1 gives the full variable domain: AAGVIQSPRHLIKEKRETATLKCYPIPRHDTVYWYQQGPGQDPQFLISFYEKMQSDKGSIPDRFSAQQFSDYHSELNMSSLELGDSALYFCASSPWDLDTEAFFGQGTRLTVV.

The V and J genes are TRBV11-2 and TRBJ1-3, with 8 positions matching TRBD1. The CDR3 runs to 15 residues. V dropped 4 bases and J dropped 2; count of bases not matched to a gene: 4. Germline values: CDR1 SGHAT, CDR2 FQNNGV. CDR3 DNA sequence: TGTGCCAGCAGCTCGGACAGGGTAACTGGAAACACCATATATTTT. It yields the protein CASSSDRVTGNTIYF.

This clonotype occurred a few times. The CDR3 region is CAIGLAKETQYF. CDR3 nucleotide sequence: TGTGCCATCGGGTTAGCGAAGGAGACCCAGTACTTC. This chain uses TRBV10-3 with TRBJ2-5; the D gene is possibly TRBD2 (5 bases). The CDR3 length is 12 residues. Looked up from germline, CDR1 is ENHRY and CDR2 is SYGVKD. The ends were cut back, 8 bases at V and 5 bases at J, with 12 bases in the middle.

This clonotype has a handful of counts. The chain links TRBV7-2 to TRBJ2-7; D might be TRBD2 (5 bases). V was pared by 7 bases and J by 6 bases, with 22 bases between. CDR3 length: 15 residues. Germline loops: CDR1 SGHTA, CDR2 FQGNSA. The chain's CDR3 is CASTMGSLARSEQYF. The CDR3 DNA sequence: TGTGCCAGCACCATGGGGTCCCTAGCAAGGAGCGAGCAGTACTTC.

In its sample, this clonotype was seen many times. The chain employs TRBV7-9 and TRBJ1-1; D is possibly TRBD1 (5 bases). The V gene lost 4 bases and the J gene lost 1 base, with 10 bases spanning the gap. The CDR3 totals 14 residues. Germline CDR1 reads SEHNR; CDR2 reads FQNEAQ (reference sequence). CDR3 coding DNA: TGTGCCAGCAGCTCCCTGGACACGAACACTGAAGCTTTCTTT. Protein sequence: CASSSLDTNTEAFF.